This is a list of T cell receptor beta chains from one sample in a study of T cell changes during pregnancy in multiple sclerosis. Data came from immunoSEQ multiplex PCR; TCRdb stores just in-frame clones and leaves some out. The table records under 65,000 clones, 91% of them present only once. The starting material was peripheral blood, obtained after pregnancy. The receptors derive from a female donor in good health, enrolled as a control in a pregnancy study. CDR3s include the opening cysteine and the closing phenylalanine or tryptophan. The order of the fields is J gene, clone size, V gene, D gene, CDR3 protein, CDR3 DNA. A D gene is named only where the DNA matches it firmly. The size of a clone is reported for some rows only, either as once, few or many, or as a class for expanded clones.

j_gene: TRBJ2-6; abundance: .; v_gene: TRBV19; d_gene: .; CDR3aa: CASSIGQALSSGANVLTF; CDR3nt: TGTGCCAGTAGTATAGGCCAGGCCTTGTCATCTGGGGCCAACGTCCTGACTTTC
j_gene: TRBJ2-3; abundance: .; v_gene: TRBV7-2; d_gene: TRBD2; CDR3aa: CASSLGAGPDTQYF; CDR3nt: TGTGCCAGCAGCTTAGGAGCGGGACCAGATACGCAGTATTTT
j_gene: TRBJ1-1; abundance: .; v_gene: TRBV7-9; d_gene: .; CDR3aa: CASSLGIGEAFF; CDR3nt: TGTGCCAGCAGCTTAGGAATCGGTGAAGCTTTCTTT
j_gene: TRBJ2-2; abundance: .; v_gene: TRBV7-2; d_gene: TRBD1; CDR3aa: CASTQGTVLTGELFF; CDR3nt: TGTGCCAGCACCCAAGGGACAGTTTTAACCGGGGAGCTGTTTTTT
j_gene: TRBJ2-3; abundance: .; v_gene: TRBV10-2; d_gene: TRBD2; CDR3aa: CASCQTGGRGDTQYF; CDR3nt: TGCGCCAGCTGCCAGACGGGGGGGAGAGGGGATACGCAGTATTTT
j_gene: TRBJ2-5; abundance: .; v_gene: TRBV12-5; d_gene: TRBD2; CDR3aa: CASGLGLAGAETQYF; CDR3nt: TGTGCTAGTGGTTTAGGGCTAGCGGGAGCAGAGACCCAGTACTTC
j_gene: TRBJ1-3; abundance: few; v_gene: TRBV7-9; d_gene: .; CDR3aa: CASSLGGVSLTSGNTIYF; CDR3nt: TGTGCCAGCAGCTTAGGAGGAGTCAGCCTTACCTCTGGAAACACCATATATTTT
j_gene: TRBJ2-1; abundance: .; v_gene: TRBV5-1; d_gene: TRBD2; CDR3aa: CASIGTSGGFSYNEQFF; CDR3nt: TGCGCCAGCATCGGGACTAGCGGGGGGTTCTCCTACAATGAGCAGTTCTTC
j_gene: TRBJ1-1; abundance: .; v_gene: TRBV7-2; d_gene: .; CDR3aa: CASSLDNRRAFF; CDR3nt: TGTGCCAGCAGCTTAGATAATCGGAGGGCTTTCTTT
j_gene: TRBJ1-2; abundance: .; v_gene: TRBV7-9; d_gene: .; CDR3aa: CASSPRDSRRRGYTF; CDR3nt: TGTGCCAGCAGCCCGCGGGACTCACGCCGCAGGGGCTACACCTTC
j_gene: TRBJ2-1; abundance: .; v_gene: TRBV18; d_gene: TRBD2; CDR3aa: CASSPPGLAGGFNSYNEQFF; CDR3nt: TGTGCCAGCTCACCACCGGGGCTAGCGGGAGGGTTCAACTCCTACAATGAGCAGTTCTTC
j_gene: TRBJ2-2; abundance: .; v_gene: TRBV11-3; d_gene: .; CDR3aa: CASSLRWGAGELFF; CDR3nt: TGTGCCAGCAGCCTAAGGTGGGGGGCCGGGGAGCTGTTTTTT
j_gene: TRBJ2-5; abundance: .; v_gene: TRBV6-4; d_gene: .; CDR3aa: CASSAQYQETQYF; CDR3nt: TGTGCCAGCAGTGCCCAGTACCAAGAGACCCAGTACTTC
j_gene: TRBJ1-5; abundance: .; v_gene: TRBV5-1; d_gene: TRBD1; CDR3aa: CASSLTGDNQPQHF; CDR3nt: TGCGCCAGCAGCTTGACAGGGGACAATCAGCCCCAGCATTTT
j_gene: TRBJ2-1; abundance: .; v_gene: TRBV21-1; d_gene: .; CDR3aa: CASSKTQRGVLYNEQFF; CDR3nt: TGTGCCAGCAGCAAAACGCAGCGGGGGGTCTTATACAATGAGCAGTTCTTC
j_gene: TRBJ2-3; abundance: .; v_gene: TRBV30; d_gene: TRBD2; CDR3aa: CACIAGGTDTQYF; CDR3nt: TGTGCCTGTATAGCGGGAGGGACAGATACGCAGTATTTT
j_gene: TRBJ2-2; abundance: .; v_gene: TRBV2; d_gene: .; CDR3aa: CASSERGTGELFF; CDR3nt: TGTGCCAGCAGTGAAAGGGGAACCGGGGAGCTGTTTTTT
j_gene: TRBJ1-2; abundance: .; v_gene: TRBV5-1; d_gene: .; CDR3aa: CASSLQGNGYTF; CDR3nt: TGCGCCAGCAGCCTGCAGGGGAATGGCTACACCTTC
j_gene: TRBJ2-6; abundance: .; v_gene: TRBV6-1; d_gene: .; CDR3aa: CASTERSSGANVLTF; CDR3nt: TGTGCCAGCACCGAAAGGAGCTCTGGGGCCAACGTCCTGACTTTC
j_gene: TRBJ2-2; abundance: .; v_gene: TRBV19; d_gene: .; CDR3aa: CASSDWLVASPGELFF; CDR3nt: TGTGCCAGTTCGGACTGGCTAGTAGCATCCCCCGGGGAGCTGTTTTTT
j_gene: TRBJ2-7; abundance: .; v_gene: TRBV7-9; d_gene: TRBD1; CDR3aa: CASSLGQGGYEQYF; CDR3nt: TGTGCCAGCAGCTTAGGACAGGGTGGCTACGAGCAGTACTTC
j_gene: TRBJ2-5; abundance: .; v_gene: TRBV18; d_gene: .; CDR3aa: CASSPSQQETQYF; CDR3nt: TGTGCCAGCTCACCATCACAGCAAGAGACCCAGTACTTC
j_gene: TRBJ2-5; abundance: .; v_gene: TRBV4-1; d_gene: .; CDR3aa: CASSQEPTTRQMETQYF; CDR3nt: TGCGCCAGCAGCCAAGAGCCCACAACCAGACAGATGGAGACCCAGTACTTC
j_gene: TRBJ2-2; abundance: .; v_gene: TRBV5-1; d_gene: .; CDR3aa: CASSLPGTNTGELFF; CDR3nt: TGCGCCAGCAGCTTGCCGGGGACGAACACCGGGGAGCTGTTTTTT
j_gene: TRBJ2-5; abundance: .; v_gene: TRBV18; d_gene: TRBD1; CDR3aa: CASLRTGVEKETQYF; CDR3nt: TGTGCCAGCTTGCGGACAGGGGTGGAAAAAGAGACCCAGTACTTC
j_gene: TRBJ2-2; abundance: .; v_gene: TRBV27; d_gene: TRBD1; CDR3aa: CASSLSGDRGMTGELFF; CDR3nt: TGTGCCAGCAGTTTATCGGGGGACAGGGGGATGACCGGGGAGCTGTTTTTT
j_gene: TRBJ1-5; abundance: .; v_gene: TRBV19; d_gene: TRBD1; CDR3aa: CASSRRDRGGNQPQHF; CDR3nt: TGTGCCAGTAGTCGGAGGGACAGGGGGGGCAATCAGCCCCAGCATTTT
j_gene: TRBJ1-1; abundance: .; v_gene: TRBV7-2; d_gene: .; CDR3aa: CASSADRYEAFF; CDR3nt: TGTGCCAGCAGTGCTGACAGGTATGAAGCTTTCTTT
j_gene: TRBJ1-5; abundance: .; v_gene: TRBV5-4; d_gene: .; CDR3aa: CASSLDGGYPQPQHF; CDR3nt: TGTGCCAGCAGCTTGGATGGGGGGTACCCTCAGCCCCAGCATTTT
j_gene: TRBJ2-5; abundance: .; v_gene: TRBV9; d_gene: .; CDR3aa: CASSVGTGQETQYF; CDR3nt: TGTGCCAGCAGCGTAGGAACAGGGCAAGAGACCCAGTACTTC
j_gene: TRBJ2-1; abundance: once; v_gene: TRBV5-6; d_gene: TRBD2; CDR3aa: CASSLAGGINEQFF; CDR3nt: TGTGCCAGCAGCTTGGCGGGGGGAATCAATGAGCAGTTCTTC
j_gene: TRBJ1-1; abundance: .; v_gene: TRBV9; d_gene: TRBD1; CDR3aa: CASSGDRVYAFF; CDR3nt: TGTGCCAGCAGCGGGGACAGGGTTTATGCTTTCTTT
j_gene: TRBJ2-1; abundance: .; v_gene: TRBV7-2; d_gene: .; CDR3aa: CASKGLPRGNEQFF; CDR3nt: TGTGCCAGCAAAGGTCTACCTCGAGGGAATGAGCAGTTCTTC
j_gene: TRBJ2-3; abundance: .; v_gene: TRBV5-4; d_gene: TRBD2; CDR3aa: CASSRDYLGTDTQYF; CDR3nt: TGTGCCAGCAGCAGGGACTACTTAGGGACAGATACGCAGTATTTT
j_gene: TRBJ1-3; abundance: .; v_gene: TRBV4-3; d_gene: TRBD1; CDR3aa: CASSQVDRAAGNTIYF; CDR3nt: TGCGCCAGCAGCCAAGTCGACAGGGCCGCCGGAAACACCATATATTTT
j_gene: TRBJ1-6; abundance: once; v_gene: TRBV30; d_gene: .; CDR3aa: CAWGLLTGYRSPLHF; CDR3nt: TGTGCCTGGGGCCTCTTAACAGGGTATCGATCACCCCTCCACTTT
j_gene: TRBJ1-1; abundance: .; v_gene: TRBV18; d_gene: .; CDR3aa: CASSPGQNTEAFF; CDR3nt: TGTGCCAGCTCACCAGGACAGAACACTGAAGCTTTCTTT
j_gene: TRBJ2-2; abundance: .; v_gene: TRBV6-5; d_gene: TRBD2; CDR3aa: CASSYSSGGNTGELFF; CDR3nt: TGTGCCAGCAGTTACTCTAGCGGGGGGAACACCGGGGAGCTGTTTTTT
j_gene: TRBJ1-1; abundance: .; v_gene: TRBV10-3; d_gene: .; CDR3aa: CAISPGSESEAFF; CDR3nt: TGTGCCATCAGTCCGGGTTCCGAGAGTGAAGCTTTCTTT
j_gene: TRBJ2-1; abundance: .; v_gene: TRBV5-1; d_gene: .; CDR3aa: CASSLGGYNEQFF; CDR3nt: TGCGCCAGCAGCTTGGGAGGCTACAATGAGCAGTTCTTC
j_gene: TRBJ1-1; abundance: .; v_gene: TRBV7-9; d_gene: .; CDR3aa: CASSPSDTEAFF; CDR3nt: TGTGCCAGCAGCCCCTCGGACACTGAAGCTTTCTTT
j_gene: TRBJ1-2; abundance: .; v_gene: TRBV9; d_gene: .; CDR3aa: CASSVAWDTVYGYTF; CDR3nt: TGTGCCAGCAGCGTAGCGTGGGACACTGTCTATGGCTACACCTTC
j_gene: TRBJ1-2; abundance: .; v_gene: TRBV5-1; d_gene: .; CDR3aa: CASSLVAGAKPNYGYTF; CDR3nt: TGCGCCAGCAGCTTGGTGGCGGGGGCTAAACCTAACTATGGCTACACCTTC
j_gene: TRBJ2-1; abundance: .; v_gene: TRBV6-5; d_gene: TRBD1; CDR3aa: CASSSSDRGSSNEQFF; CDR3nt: TGTGCCAGCAGTTCCTCGGACAGGGGTAGTAGCAATGAGCAGTTCTTC
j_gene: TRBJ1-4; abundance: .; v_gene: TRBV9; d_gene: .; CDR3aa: CASSVDPGKSEKLFF; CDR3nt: TGTGCCAGCAGCGTAGATCCAGGGAAGAGTGAAAAACTGTTTTTT
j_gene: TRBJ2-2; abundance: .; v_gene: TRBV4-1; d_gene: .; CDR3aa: CASSQDRGVDDTGELFF; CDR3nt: TGCGCCAGCAGCCAAGACAGGGGGGTCGACGATACCGGGGAGCTGTTTTTT
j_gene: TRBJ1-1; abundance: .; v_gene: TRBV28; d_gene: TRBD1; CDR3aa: CASSFLDRERAFF; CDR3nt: TGTGCCAGCAGTTTCCTGGACAGGGAGCGCGCTTTCTTT
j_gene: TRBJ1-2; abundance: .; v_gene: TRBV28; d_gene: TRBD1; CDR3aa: CASSFLGGSGYTF; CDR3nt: TGTGCCAGCAGTTTCTTAGGGGGCAGTGGCTACACCTTC
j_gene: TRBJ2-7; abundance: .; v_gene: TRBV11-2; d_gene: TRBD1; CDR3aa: CASRQGAYEQYF; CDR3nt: TGTGCCAGCAGGCAGGGGGCCTACGAGCAGTACTTC
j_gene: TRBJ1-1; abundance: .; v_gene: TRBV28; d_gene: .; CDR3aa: CASKDSHLNTEAFF; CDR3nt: TGTGCCAGCAAAGACAGTCACCTGAACACTGAAGCTTTCTTT
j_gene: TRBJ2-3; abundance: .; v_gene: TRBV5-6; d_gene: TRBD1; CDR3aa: CASSPGTASTDTQYF; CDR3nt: TGTGCCAGCAGCCCAGGGACAGCCAGCACAGATACGCAGTATTTT
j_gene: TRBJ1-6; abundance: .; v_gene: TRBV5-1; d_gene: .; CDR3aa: CASSSTENYNSPLHF; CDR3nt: TGCGCCAGCAGCTCCACAGAGAACTATAATTCACCCCTCCACTTT
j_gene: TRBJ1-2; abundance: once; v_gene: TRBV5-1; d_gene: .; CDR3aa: CASTSNLRRVNGYTF; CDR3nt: TGCGCCAGCACCTCAAATTTGCGAAGAGTTAATGGCTACACCTTC